The sequence of this T cell receptor (beta chain) was determined in a study of CD8 T cells in ankylosing spondylitis. General observations from the study: Significant enrichment of disease-linked clones was reportedly seen in matched ankylosing spondylitis synovial fluid. As for the disease-linked clones, they showed a CD8+ phenotype and occurred at relatively low frequencies in peripheral blood. Ankylosing spondylitis blood appeared to be characterized by a TCR beta motif of fewer than ten highly homologous variants.

Using quantitative 5'-RACE with molecular barcodes, the authors made TCR beta libraries. TCRdb called the 5' RACE reads again in MiXCR, with one record for every CDR3 protein. The sample holds approximately 150,000 distinct CDR3 sequences, approximately 32% seen once. This clonotype was seen a handful of times. Its antigen is unidentified. V lost 6 bases and J lost 8; bases outside the gene matches: 11. This CDR3 has 14 residues. Per the germline V gene, CDR1 is DFQATT and CDR2 is SNEGSKA (reference sequence). This TCR was recovered from a male donor with ankylosing spondylitis. Sequencing was performed on synovial fluid, either unsorted or a sorted T cell fraction (not recorded which). The genes are TRBV20-1 and TRBJ2-1, with 9 positions matching TRBD2. The CDR3 loop is CSAPLPGLAYEQFF. CDR3 coding DNA: TGCAGTGCCCCTCTCCCGGGACTAGCCTATGAGCAGTTCTTC.